This T cell receptor beta chain was obtained from a study of blood T cell repertoires in COVID-19 (dated by TCRdb to about 2020). In terms of the full investigation: Samples from collaborators originated in the United States, Italy and Spain and spanned both the acute and convalescent phases of COVID-19. Nearly every sample came with metadata listing a de-identified subject ID, COVID-19 status, age in years and sex. Subjects who had been exposed to COVID-19, were actively infected with it, or had recovered from it provided the deeply sampled blood TCRbeta repertoires that made up the dataset. HLA class I and class II types, where available, came from metadata supplied by the sample provider rather than from assay-based typing. The material from the prospective study consisted of cDNA or gDNA derived from T cells, B-cell-depleted T cells, or PBMCs. Samples were obtained from the ongoing ImmuneRACE study (first 160 participants) and from over a thousand subjects provided by 6 global collaborators. The repertoires were made available in a free public database intended to serve as a resource for research on the immune response to SARS-CoV-2. Overall study results and their limits: How much clinical and demographic metadata was included differed by source and by participant, and the metadata was provided uncurated.

Comment on this clone: Its antigen is not yet known. No base-level quality is on record; no much larger clone is a single base apart.

The CDR3 measures 18 amino acids from cysteine to phenylalanine. Here the CDR3 DNA is all that survives: 54 bases in frame from base 1. Looking up the germline V gene yields CDR1 SNHLY and CDR2 FYNNEI. From V the trimming removes 2 bases and from J it removes 10 bases, while the gene matches leave 22 bases of the junction unaccounted for. Each collaborating institution followed its own protocols to collect whole blood in K2EDTA tubes. For TCRbeta analysis, collaborators shipped samples in one of three forms: frozen whole blood, isolated PBMCs, or DNA extracted from either of those sample types. TCRbeta CDR3 regions were amplified from genomic DNA using the immunoSEQ Assay, a bias-controlled multiplex PCR. In the paper's pipeline: Nucleated cell counts per sample were estimated from amplification of reference gene primers within the assay. To quantify the absolute abundance of each unique TCRbeta CDR3 rearrangement, sequence reads were collapsed and filtered. For each sample, productive Simpson clonality was calculated as the square root of Simpson's diversity index across productive rearrangements. What TCRdb holds here is the immuneACCESS table cut down to in-frame rearrangements. Part of the clones is not present; checked against another copy, under half of the missing clones reflect an unresolved V gene, and the others are unexplained. That table is the source of V, J and clone size, and D and trimming were worked out from the DNA. Recorded for this sample are about 140,000 clones; approximately 88% of them occurred a single time. The biggest ten clones account for 1.5% to 2% of the sample.

This TCR was sampled from a man aged 65 to 79 with acute or convalescent COVID-19. The chain employs TRBV2 and TRBJ1-1, with 7 junctional bases fitting TRBD1. Sequences were obtained from peripheral blood. The CDR3 protein sequence reads: CASSERPAGRGAAMIAFF. The nucleotide sequence reads TGTGCCAGCAGTGAACGGCCCGCGGGCAGGGGGGCAGCAATGATAGCTTTCTTT. Here the CDR3 is joined to the reference TRBV2 and TRBJ1-1 genes, and the full variable domain is: EPEVTQTPSHQVTQMGQEVILRCVPISNHLYFYWYRQILGQKVEFLVSFYNNEISEKSEIFDDQFSVERPDGSNFTLKIRSTKLEDSAMYFCASSERPAGRGAAMIAFFGQGTRLTVV.